This T cell receptor (beta chain) emerged from a study of vaccination and CD4 T cells after COVID-19. Researchers used the Oncomine TCR Beta short-read assay to sequence DNA from cultured CD4+ T cells. TCRdb re-analysed the PCR reads in MiXCR, keeping a single row per CDR3 protein. Of some 5,500 distinct CDR3 sequences listed, 34% were seen once; the top ten hold approximately 26%. Documented treatment: approximately 9-day PBMC culture with coronavirus spike peptide pools or control peptides (ViraFEST assay). Prior to the COVID-19 pandemic (2011-2018), the unexposed donor's CD4+ T cells were collected. Worth noting for this clonotype: Antigen unknown.

Germline V lookup: CDR1 SGHAT, CDR2 FQDESV (reference sequence). This CDR3 is 16 amino acids long. The ends lost 1 base at V and 6 bases at J; junction bases unmatched: 10. The chain has TRBV11-1 and TRBJ1-1, with 8 bases fitting TRBD1. The sequenced material came from CD4+ T cells from blood, cultured in vitro. The sequence was obtained from a human donor in good health. CDR3 region: CASSLDPGQGNAEAFF. The CDR3 nucleotides read TGTGCCAGCAGCTTAGACCCCGGACAGGGTAACGCTGAAGCTTTCTTT.